The source of this T cell receptor beta chain is a study of vaccination effects on CD4 cells after COVID-19. Prior to sequencing, the ViraFEST assay stimulated PBMC with viral peptide pools, which expanded the antigen-specific CD4+ T cells. The authors isolated CD4+ T cells after ten to eleven days of culture. None of the vaccinated had previously contracted SARS-CoV-2, and their nucleocapsid antibodies tested negative. In the case of this clone: The target antigen is unknown.

There are 13 residues in the CDR3. The protocol was immunoSEQ multiplex PCR, while the TCRdb copy is restricted to in-frame clones and leaves out a portion. In the table there are roughly 30,000 clones, around three quarters of which are singletons. The source of this sequence is a human donor who received a COVID-19 vaccine. V and J are TRBV12-1 and TRBJ2-5; the table names TRBD1, a call not compared with the DNA. TRBV12-1 is annotated as a pseudogene. The specimen comprised CD4+ T cells from PBMCs cultured with HCoV-OC43 spike peptides, sampled before COVID-19 vaccination. As to subset: HCoV-OC43 spike overlapping peptide pool stimulation. CDR3 region: CASSFNREETQYF. The CDR3 DNA follows: TGTGCCAGCAGCTTTAACAGGGAGGAGACCCAGTACTTC.